A selection of T cell receptor beta chains follows, all from one sample in a study of a mutant IDH1 vaccine in newly diagnosed glioma. No cognate antigen is known for these TCRs. The repertoire was sequenced with immunoSEQ multiplex PCR; TCRdb's copy has only in-frame clones and lacks some. Of around 50,000 clones listed, 75% to 90% are singletons. Sequences were derived from PBMCs, sampled from a glioma patient whose treatment included an IDH1 peptide vaccine. The receptors derive from a woman aged 40 to 49 with glioma. The CDR3 runs from the conserved cysteine through the conserved F or W. A D gene is named only where the DNA matches it firmly. Rows give clone size only sometimes, using once, few, many, or a class for an expanded clone.

j_call d_call clone_size v_call cdr3_aa cdr3_nt
TRBJ1-1 TRBD1 . TRBV6-1 CAGTKDRASTEAFF TGTGCCGGCACGAAGGACAGGGCGAGCACTGAAGCTTTCTTT
TRBJ1-6 TRBD1 once TRBV10-1 CASPPDRGRMSPLHF TGCGCCAGCCCCCCGGACAGGGGGAGGATGTCACCCCTCCACTTT
TRBJ2-1 . . TRBV7-9 CASSLVGGIGGSANEQFF TGTGCCAGCAGCTTAGTAGGGGGAATTGGGGGATCGGCTAATGAGCAGTTCTTC
TRBJ2-1 TRBD2 . TRBV25-1 CASRSSGTGEQFF TGTGCCAGCAGGTCTAGCGGGACTGGGGAGCAGTTCTTC
TRBJ1-3 . . TRBV7-8 CASSILQGTGNTIYF TGTGCCAGCAGCATATTACAGGGAACTGGAAACACCATATATTTT
TRBJ1-4 . . TRBV14 CASSQDIRAEKLFF TGTGCCAGCAGCCAAGATATTAGGGCTGAAAAACTGTTTTTT
TRBJ1-2 TRBD1 . TRBV7-2 CASSDGTGGWPRGYTF TGTGCCAGCAGCGACGGGACAGGGGGATGGCCTAGGGGCTACACCTTC
TRBJ2-2 TRBD2 . TRBV6-5 CASRPGGGGTGELFF TGTGCCAGCCGGCCGGGGGGTGGGGGCACCGGGGAGCTGTTTTTT
TRBJ2-5 . . TRBV19 CASNTVGGARETQYF TGTGCCAGTAACACCGTAGGAGGGGCGAGAGAGACCCAGTACTTC
TRBJ1-1 . once TRBV18 CASSPPSLTMNTEAFF TGTGCCAGCTCACCTCCAAGTCTTACGATGAACACTGAAGCTTTCTTT
TRBJ2-7 TRBD2 . TRBV7-9 CASSPAGLVWGEQYF TGTGCCAGCAGCCCAGCGGGACTAGTCTGGGGCGAGCAGTACTTC
TRBJ1-2 . . TRBV29-1 CSVEVPPDWGGITNYGYTF TGCAGCGTTGAGGTTCCGCCCGACTGGGGGGGGATAACTAACTATGGCTACACCTTC
TRBJ2-7 . once TRBV7-9 CASSLTQTGSSYEQYF TGTGCCAGCAGCTTAACCCAGACAGGCAGCTCCTACGAGCAGTACTTC
TRBJ2-1 . . TRBV29-1 CSVLTGDLISYNEQFF TGCAGCGTTCTAACGGGAGACCTAATCTCCTACAATGAGCAGTTCTTC
TRBJ1-1 . . TRBV6-1 CASSEAPHRRGGKTEAFF TGTGCCAGCAGTGAAGCGCCTCATCGGAGGGGGGGAAAGACTGAAGCTTTCTTT
TRBJ2-7 . . TRBV6-5 CASSGSDRFYEQYF TGTGCCAGCAGTGGAAGCGACAGGTTCTACGAGCAGTACTTC
TRBJ2-2 TRBD1 . TRBV5-1 CASSAGQGASGELFF TGCGCCAGCAGCGCCGGACAGGGGGCTAGCGGGGAGCTGTTTTTT
TRBJ1-1 . once TRBV19 CASIHRVGNTEAFF TGTGCCAGTATTCACAGGGTCGGGAACACTGAAGCTTTCTTT
TRBJ1-1 . . TRBV19 CASSIPGRGDTEAFF TGTGCCAGTAGCATCCCTGGCAGAGGAGACACTGAAGCTTTCTTT
TRBJ1-5 TRBD1 . TRBV4-1 CASSQAQGRDQPQHF TGCGCCAGCAGCCAAGCACAGGGGAGGGATCAGCCCCAGCATTTT
TRBJ1-1 . few TRBV6-1 CASSEGSREAFF TGTGCCAGCAGTGAAGGTTCCAGGGAAGCTTTCTTT
TRBJ1-2 . once TRBV19 CASRRNRDFYGYTF TGTGCCAGTCGGAGAAACAGGGACTTCTATGGCTACACCTTC
TRBJ2-7 . . TRBV4-1 CASSQGAGRDEQYF TGCGCCAGCAGCCAAGGGGCAGGGCGGGACGAGCAGTACTTC
TRBJ2-1 . . TRBV14 CASREASSYNEQFF TGTGCCAGCAGGGAGGCTAGCTCCTACAATGAGCAGTTCTTC
TRBJ1-1 TRBD1 . TRBV7-9 CASSPGTGYLNTEAFF TGTGCCAGCAGCCCCGGGACAGGTTACCTGAACACTGAAGCTTTCTTT
TRBJ2-7 . . TRBV5-1 CASSLGQSFSSYEQYF TGCGCCAGCAGCTTGGGACAGAGTTTTAGCTCCTACGAGCAGTACTTC
TRBJ1-4 . . TRBV2 CASSARVPNEKLFF TGTGCCAGCAGTGCCCGGGTCCCTAATGAAAAACTGTTTTTT
TRBJ2-5 TRBD1 . TRBV7-9 CASSLDGQGKRETQYF TGTGCCAGCAGCTTGGATGGACAGGGAAAGCGGGAGACCCAGTACTTC
TRBJ2-1 . . TRBV19 CASSITGNEQFF TGTGCCAGTAGTATAACAGGAAATGAGCAGTTCTTC